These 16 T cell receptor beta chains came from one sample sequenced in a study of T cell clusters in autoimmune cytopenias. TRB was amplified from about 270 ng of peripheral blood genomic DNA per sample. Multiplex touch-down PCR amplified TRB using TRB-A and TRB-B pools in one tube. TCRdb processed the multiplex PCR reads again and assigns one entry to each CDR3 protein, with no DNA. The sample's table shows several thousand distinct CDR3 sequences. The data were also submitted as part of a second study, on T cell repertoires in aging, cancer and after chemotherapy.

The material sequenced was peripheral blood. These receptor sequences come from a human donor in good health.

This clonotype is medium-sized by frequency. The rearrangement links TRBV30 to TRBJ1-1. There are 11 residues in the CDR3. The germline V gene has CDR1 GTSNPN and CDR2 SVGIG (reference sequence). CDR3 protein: CAWSPDQEAFF.

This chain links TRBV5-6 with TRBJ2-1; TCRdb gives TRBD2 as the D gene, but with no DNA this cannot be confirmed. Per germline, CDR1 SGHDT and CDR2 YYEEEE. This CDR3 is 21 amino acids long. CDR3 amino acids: CASSLSPGLAGGVSSYNEQFF.

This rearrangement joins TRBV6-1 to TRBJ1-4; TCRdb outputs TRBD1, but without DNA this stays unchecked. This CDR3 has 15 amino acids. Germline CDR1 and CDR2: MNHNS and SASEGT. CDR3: CASSELGGRSEKLFF.

CDR3 region: CASSEDRGVYEQYF. The chain recombines TRBV6-2 or TRBV6-3 with TRBJ2-7; TCRdb names TRBD1, which stays unverified in the absence of DNA. Looked up from germline, CDR1 is MNHEY and CDR2 is SVGEGT. This CDR3 region has 14 residues.

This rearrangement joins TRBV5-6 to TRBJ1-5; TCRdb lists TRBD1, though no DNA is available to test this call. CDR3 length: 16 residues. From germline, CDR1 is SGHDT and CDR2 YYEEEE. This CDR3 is CASSLGPGAGNQPQHF. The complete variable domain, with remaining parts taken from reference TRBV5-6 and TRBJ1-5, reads DAGVTQSPTHLIKTRGQQVTLRCSPKSGHDTVSWYQQALGQGPQFIFQYYEEEERQRGNFPDRFSGHQFPNYSSELNVNALLLGDSALYLCASSLGPGAGNQPQHFGDGTRLSIL.

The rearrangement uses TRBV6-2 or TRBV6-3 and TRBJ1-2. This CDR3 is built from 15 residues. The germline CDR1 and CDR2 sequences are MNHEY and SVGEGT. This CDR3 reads CASSPRTGANYGYTF.

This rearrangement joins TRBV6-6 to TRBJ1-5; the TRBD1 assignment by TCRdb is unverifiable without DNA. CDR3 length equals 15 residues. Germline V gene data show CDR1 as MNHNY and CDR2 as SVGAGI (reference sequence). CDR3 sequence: CASRSTGLSNQPQHF.

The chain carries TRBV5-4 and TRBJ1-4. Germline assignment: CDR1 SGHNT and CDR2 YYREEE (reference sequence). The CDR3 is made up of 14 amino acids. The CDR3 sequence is CASSPRDSDEKLFF.

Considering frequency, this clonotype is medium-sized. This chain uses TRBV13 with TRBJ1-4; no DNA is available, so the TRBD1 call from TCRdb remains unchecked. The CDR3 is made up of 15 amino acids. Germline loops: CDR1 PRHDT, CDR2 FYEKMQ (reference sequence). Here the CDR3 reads CASSSQSGSNEKLFF.

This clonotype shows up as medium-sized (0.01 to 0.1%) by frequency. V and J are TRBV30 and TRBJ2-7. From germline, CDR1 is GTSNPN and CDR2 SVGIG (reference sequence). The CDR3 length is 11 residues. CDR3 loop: CAWSFHNEQYF.

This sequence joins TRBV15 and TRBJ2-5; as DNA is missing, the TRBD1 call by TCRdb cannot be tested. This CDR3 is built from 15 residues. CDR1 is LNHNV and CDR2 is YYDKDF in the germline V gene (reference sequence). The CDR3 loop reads CATSRAATGVETQYF.

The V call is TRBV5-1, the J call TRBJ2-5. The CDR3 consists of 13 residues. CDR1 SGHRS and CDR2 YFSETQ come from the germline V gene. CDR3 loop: CASSRPEGETQYF.

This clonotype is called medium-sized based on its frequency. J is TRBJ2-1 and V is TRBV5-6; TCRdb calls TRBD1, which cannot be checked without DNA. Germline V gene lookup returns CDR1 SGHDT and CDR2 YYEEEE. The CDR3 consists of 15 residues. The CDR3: CASSFGTPSYNEQFF.

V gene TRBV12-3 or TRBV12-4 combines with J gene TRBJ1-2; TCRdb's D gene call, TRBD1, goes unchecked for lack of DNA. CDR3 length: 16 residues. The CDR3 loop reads CASRKPPGQGSWGYTF.

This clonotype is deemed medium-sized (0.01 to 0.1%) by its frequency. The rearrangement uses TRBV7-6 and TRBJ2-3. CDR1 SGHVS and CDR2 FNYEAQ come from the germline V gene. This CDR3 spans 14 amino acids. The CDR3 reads CASSFSSVTDTQYF.

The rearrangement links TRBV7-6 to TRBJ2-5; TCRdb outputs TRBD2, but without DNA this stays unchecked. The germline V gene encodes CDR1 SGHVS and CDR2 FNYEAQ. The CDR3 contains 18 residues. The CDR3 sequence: CASSPFSTSGGARETQYF.